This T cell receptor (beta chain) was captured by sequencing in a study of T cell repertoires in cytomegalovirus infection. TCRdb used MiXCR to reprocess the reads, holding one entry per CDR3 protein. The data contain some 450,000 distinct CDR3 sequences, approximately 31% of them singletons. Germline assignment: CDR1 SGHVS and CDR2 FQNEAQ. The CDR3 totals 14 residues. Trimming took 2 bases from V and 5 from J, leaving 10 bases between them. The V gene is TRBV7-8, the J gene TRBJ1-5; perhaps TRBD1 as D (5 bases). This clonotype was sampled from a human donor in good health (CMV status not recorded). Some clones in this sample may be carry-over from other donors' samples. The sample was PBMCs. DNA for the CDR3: TGTGCCAGCAGCTTACGGACAAGAGATCAGCCCCAGCATTTT. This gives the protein CASSLRTRDQPQHF.